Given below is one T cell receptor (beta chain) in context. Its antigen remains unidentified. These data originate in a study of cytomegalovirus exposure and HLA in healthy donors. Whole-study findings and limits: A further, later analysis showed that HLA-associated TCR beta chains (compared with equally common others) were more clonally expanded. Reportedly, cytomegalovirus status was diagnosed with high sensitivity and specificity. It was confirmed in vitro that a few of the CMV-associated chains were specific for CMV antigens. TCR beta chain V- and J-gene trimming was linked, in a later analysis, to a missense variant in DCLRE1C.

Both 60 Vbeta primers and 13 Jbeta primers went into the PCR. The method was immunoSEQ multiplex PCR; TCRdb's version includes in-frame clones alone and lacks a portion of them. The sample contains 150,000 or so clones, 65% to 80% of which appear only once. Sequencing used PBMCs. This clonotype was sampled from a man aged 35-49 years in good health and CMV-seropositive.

The CDR3 loop reads CASRSGSPSNEQFF. CDR3 in DNA: TGTGCCAGTAGAAGCGGGAGCCCAAGCAATGAGCAGTTCTTC. V is TRBV19 and J is TRBJ2-1; TRBD2 matches at 8 bases. CDR3 length: 14 amino acids. V trimming: 6 bases; J trimming: 6 bases; junction bases outside the gene matches: 7. CDR1 is LNHDA, CDR2 SQIVND, per germline (reference sequence).